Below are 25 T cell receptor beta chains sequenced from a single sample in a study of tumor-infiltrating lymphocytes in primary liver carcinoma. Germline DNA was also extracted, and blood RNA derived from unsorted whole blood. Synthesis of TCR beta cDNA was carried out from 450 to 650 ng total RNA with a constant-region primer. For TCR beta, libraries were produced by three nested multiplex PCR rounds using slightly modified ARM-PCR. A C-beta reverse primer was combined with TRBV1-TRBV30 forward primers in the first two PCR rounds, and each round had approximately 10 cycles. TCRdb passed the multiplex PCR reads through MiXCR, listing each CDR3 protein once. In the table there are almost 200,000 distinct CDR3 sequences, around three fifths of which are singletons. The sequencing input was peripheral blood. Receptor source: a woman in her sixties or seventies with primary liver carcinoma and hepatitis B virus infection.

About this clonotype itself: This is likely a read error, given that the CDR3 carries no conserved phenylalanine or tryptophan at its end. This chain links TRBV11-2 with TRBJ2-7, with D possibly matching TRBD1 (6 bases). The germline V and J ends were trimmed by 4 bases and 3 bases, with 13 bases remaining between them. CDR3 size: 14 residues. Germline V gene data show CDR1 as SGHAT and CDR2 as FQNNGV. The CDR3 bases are TGTGCCAGCAGCTCAGGAGTCAGGGGCTACGAGCAGTACCTC. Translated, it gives CASSSGVRGYEQYL.

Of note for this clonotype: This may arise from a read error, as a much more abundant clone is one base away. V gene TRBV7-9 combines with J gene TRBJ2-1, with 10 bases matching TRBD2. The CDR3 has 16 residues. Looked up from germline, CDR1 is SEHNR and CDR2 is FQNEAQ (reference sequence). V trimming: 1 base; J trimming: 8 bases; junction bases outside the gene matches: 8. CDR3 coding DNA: TGTGCCAGCAGCTTAGGGTCTCTAGCGGGAGCCCATGAGCAGTTCTTC. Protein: CASSLGSLAGAHEQFF.

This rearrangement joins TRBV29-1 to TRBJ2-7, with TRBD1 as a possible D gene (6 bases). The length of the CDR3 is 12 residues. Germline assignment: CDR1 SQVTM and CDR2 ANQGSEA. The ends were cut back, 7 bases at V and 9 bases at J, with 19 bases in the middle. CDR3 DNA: TGCAGCGGTGGGGACAAACCCCACGGGCAGTACTTC. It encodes CSGGDKPHGQYF.

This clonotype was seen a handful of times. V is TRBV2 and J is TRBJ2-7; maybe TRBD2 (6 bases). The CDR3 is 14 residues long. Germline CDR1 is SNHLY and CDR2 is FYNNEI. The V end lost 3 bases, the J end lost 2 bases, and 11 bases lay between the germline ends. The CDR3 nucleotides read TGTGCCAGCAGTGATGGGGGGTGGCCCTACGAGCAGTACTTC. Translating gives CASSDGGWPYEQYF.

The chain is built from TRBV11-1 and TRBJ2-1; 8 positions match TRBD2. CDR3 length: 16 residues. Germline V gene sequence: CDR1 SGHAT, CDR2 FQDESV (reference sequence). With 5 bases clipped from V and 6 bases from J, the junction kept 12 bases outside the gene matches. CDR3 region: CASSNRERGGANEQFF. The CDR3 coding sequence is TGTGCCAGCAGCAACCGAGAACGGGGGGGAGCCAATGAGCAGTTCTTC.

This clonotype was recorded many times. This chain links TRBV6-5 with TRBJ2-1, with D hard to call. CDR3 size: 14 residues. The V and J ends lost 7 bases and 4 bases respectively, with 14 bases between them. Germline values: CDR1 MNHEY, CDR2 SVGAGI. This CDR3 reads CASTDSRTYNEQFF. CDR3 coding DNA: TGTGCCAGCACCGACTCTCGAACTTACAATGAGCAGTTCTTC.

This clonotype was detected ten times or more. The CDR3 loop is CASRSLAGAGNEQFF. The CDR3 DNA is TGTGCCAGCAGATCCCTAGCGGGAGCTGGGAATGAGCAGTTCTTC. The rearrangement links TRBV6-5 to TRBJ2-1; 10 bases line up with TRBD2. There are 15 residues in the CDR3. Trimming removed 6 bases from V and 7 bases from J; junction bases left unmatched: 9. Germline V gives CDR1 MNHEY, CDR2 SVGAGI.

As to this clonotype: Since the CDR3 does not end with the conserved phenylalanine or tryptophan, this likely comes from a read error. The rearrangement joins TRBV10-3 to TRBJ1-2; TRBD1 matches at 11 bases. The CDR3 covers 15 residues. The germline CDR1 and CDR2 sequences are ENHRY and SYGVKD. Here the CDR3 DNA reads TGTACCATCAGTCCAACCGGGACAGGGGGCTATGGCTACACCTTA. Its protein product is CTISPTGTGGYGYTL.

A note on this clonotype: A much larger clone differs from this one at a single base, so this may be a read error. CDR3 bases: TGTGCCAGCAGTTACGTAACGGGACAGGGAGTAAGCAATCAGCCCCAGGATTTT. Encoded protein: CASSYVTGQGVSNQPQDF. The V and J genes are TRBV6-2 or TRBV6-3 and TRBJ1-5; 9 bases are a match to TRBD1. The germline V gene encodes CDR1 MNHEY and CDR2 SVGEGT. There are 18 residues in the CDR3.

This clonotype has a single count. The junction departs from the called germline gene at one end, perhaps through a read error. CDR3 DNA: TGTGCCAGCAGCTTAACCTCTAGGGAGGAGCAGTCCTTC. This sequence encodes CASSLTSREEQSF. V usage is TRBV11-2 and J usage is TRBJ2-7; D perhaps matches TRBD2 (6 bases). Germline CDR1 reads SGHAT; CDR2 reads FQNNGV. The CDR3 covers 13 residues.

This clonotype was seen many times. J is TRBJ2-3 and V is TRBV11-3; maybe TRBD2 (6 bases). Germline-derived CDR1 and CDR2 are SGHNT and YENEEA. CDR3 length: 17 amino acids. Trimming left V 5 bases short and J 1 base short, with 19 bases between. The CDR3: CASSAPAGTAGTDTQYF. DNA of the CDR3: TGTGCCAGCAGCGCACCGGCGGGGACGGCAGGCACAGATACGCAGTATTTT.

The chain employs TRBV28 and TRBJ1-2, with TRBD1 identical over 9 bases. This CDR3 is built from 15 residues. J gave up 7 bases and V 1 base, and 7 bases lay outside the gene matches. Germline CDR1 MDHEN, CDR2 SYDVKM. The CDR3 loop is CASSLSGTGYFGYTF. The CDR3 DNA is TGTGCCAGCAGTTTATCAGGGACAGGGTATTTTGGCTACACCTTC.

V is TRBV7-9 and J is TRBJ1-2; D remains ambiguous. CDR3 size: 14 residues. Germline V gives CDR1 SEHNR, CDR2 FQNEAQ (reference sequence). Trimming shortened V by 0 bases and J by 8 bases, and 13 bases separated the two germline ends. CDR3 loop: CASSLAPRTYGYTF. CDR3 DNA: TGTGCCAGCAGCTTAGCGCCTAGGACCTACGGCTACACCTTC. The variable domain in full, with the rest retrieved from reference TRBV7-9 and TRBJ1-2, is DTGVSQNPRHKITKRGQNVTFRCDPISEHNRLYWYRQTLGQGPEFLTYFQNEAQLEKSRLLSDRFSAERPKGSFSTLEIQRTEQGDSAMYLCASSLAPRTYGYTFGSGTRLTVV.

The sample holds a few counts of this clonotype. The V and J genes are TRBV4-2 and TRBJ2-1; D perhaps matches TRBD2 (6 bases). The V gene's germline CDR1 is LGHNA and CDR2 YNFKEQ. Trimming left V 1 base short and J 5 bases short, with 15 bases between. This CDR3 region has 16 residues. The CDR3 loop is CASSQGGGDPHNEQFF. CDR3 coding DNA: TGTGCCAGCAGCCAAGGTGGAGGGGACCCCCACAATGAGCAGTTCTTC.

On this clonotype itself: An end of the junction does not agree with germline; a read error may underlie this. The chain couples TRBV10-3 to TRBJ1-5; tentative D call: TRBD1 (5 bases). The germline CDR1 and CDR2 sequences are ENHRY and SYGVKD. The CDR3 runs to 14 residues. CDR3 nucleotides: TGTGTCATCAAAAGTGCGGGGGGCAATCAGCCCCAGCATTTT. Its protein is CVIKSAGGNQPQHF.

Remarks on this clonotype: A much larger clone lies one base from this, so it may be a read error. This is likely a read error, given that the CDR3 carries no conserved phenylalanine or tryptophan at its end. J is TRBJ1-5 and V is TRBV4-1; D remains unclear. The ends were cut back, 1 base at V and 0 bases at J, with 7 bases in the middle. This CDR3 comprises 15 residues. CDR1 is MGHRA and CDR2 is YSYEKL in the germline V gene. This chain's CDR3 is CASSQVGHSNQPQHL. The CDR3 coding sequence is TGCGCCAGCAGCCAAGTGGGTCATAGCAATCAGCCCCAGCATTTG.

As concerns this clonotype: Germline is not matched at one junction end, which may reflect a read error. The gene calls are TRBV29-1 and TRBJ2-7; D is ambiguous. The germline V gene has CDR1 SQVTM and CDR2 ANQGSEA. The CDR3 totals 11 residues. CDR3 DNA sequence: TGCAGCGTTGTTAGCACCCACGATCAGTACTTC. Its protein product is CSVVSTHDQYF.

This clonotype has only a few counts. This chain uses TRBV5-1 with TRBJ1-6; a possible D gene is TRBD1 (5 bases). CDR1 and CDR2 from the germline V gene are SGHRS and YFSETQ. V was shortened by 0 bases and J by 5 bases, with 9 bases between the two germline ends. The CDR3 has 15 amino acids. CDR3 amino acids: CASSLEGTHNSPLHF. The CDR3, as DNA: TGCGCCAGCAGCTTGGAAGGGACTCATAATTCACCCCTCCACTTT.

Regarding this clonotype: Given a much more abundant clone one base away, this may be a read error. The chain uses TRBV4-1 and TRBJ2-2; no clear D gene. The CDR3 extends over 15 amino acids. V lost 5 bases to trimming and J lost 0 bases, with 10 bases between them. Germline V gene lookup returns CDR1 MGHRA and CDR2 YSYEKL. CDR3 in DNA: TGCGCCAGCAGCTCGACCCGGTCGAACACCGGGGAGCTGTTTTTT. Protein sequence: CASSSTRSNTGELFF.

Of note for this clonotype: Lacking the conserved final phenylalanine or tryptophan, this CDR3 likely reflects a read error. The CDR3: CAISGVRPYEQYS. DNA of the CDR3: TGTGCCATCAGCGGAGTCAGACCGTACGAGCAGTACTCC. This chain connects TRBV10-3 to TRBJ2-7; D is ambiguous. CDR3 size: 13 residues. The V and J ends lost 6 bases and 4 bases respectively, with 13 bases between them. From germline, CDR1 is ENHRY and CDR2 SYGVKD.

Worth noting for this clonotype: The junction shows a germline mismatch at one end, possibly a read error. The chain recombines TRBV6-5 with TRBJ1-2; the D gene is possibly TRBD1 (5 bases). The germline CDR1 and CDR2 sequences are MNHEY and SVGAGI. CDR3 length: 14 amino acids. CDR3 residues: CASSFTGPPSGYNF. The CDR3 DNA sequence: TGTGCCAGCAGTTTTACGGGACCGCCCTCTGGCTACAACTTC.

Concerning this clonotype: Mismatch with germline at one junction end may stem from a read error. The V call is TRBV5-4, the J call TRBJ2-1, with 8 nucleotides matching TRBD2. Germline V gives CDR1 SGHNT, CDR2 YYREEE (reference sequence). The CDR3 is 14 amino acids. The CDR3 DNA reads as TGCGCAACTAGCGGAAGGAGCGCCTACAATGAGCAGTTCTTC. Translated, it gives CATSGRSAYNEQFF. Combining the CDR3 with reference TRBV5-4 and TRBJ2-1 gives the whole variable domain ETGVTQSPTHLIKTRGQQVTLRCSSQSGHNTVSWYQQALGQGPQFIFQYYREEENGRGNFPPRFSGLQFPNYSSELNVNALELDDSALYLCATSGRSAYNEQFFGPGTRLTVL.

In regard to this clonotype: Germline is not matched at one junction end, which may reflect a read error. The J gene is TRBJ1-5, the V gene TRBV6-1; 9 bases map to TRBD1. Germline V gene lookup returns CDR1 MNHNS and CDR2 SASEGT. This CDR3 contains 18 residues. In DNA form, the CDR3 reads TGTGCCAGCAGTGATCCCACGGGACAGGGCTTTAGCAATCAGCCCCGGCATTTT. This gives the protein CASSDPTGQGFSNQPRHF.

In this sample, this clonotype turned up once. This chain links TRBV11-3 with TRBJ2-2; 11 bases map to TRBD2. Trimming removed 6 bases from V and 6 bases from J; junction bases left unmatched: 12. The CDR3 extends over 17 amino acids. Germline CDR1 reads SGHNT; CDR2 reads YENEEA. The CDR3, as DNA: TGTGCCAGCAGTCGCACTGCACTAGCGGGAGTTCCCGGGGAGCTGTTTTTT. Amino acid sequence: CASSRTALAGVPGELFF.

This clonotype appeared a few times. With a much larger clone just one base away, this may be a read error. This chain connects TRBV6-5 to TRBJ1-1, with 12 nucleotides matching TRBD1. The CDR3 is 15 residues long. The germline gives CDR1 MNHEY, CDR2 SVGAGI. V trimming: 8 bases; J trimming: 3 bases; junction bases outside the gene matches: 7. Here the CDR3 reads CASGGTGGADTEAFF. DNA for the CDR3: TGTGCCAGCGGTGGGACAGGGGGCGCGGACACTGAAGCTTTCTTT.